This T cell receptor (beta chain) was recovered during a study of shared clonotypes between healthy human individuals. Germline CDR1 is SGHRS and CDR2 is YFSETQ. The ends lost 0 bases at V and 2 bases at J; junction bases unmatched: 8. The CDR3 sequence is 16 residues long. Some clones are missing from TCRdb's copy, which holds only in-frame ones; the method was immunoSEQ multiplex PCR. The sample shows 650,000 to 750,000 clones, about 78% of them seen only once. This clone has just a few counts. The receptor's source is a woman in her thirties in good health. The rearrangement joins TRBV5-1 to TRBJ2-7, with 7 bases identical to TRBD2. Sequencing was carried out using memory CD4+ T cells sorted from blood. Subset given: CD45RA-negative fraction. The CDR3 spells CASSLDPAGTPYEQYF. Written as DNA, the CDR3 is TGCGCCAGCAGCTTGGATCCAGCGGGGACCCCCTACGAGCAGTACTTC.